A single sample is the source of the 16 T cell receptor beta chains below, sequenced in a study of cytomegalovirus exposure and HLA in healthy donors. Amplification used 60 Vbeta primers and 13 Jbeta primers. Here immunoSEQ multiplex PCR was the method, and the copy in TCRdb shows in-frame clones only, minus some. The sample lists some 180,000 clones, just under 80% seen once, with about 3.1% in the top ten. Sample: PBMCs. The receptors originated from a female donor in good health and CMV-seronegative.

The CDR3: CASSRHPTGGPQPQHF. DNA for the CDR3: TGTGCCAGCAGCCGTCACCCAACAGGGGGCCCTCAGCCCCAGCATTTT. The chain is built from TRBV11-2 and TRBJ1-5; 9 nucleotides match TRBD1. Looked up from germline, CDR1 is SGHAT and CDR2 is FQNNGV. The CDR3 consists of 16 residues. The trim removed 5 bases at V and 6 bases at J, leaving 11 bases unmatched.

The chain carries TRBV9 and TRBJ2-3; 7 nucleotides agree with TRBD1. The length of the CDR3 is 15 residues. Trimming took 0 bases from V and 1 from J; bases not matched to a gene: 2. CDR1 SGDLS and CDR2 YYNGEE come from the germline V gene. CDR3: CASSVGTGGTDTQYF. The CDR3 DNA is TGTGCCAGCAGCGTAGGTACAGGGGGCACAGATACGCAGTATTTT.

The chain carries TRBV5-5 and TRBJ1-1; D might be TRBD1 (5 bases). The V end was cut by 0 bases, the J end by 7 bases, with 10 bases between. CDR3 size: 13 residues. The germline gives CDR1 SGHKS, CDR2 YYEKEE (reference sequence). The CDR3 DNA reads as TGTGCCAGCAGCTTGGCGGGGACTCGTGAAGCTTTCTTT. Its protein product is CASSLAGTREAFF.

The chain employs TRBV28 and TRBJ2-7; perhaps TRBD1 as D (6 bases). This CDR3 has 12 residues. Germline CDR1 is MDHEN and CDR2 is SYDVKM. Trimming took off 5 bases at V and 5 bases at J, with 10 bases between the two ends. DNA for the CDR3: TGTGCCAGCAGTCTGTACAGGGACGAGCAGTACTTC. Amino acid sequence: CASSLYRDEQYF. Drawing the rest from reference TRBV28 and TRBJ2-7, the complete variable domain is DVKVTQSSRYLVKRTGEKVFLECVQDMDHENMFWYRQDPGLGLRLIYFSYDVKMKEKGDIPEGYSVSREKKERFSLILESASTNQTSMYLCASSLYRDEQYFGPGTRLTVT.

This chain uses TRBV6-4 with TRBJ2-1; 7 bases align to TRBD2. Germline-derived CDR1 and CDR2 are MRHNA and SNTAGT. The CDR3 is 14 residues long. The V and J ends lost 9 bases and 12 bases, in that order; junction bases with no gene match: 17. CDR3 sequence (DNA): TGTGCCAGTTCCGCAACTAGCGTTGGGGGTTGGCAGTTCTTC. Protein product: CASSATSVGGWQFF.

The chain combines TRBV19 with TRBJ2-1, with 9 bases identical to TRBD2. CDR1 and CDR2 (germline): LNHDA, SQIVND (reference sequence). The CDR3 runs to 17 residues. Trimming at V came to 4 bases and at J to 4 bases, leaving 11 bases not matched to a gene. CDR3 nucleotides: TGTGCCAGTAGTACAGGGACTAGCAGGGGGTATTACAATGAGCAGTTCTTC. Protein: CASSTGTSRGYYNEQFF.

The rearrangement uses TRBV7-3 and TRBJ2-2; D is possibly TRBD1 (6 bases). Germline V gene sequence: CDR1 SGHTA, CDR2 FQGTGA. The CDR3 has 16 amino acids. Trimming cost V 5 bases and J 2 bases, with 15 bases left between them. The CDR3 DNA reads TGTGCCAGCAGCCCATCCGGGACAACAAACACCGGGGAGCTGTTTTTT. Protein sequence: CASSPSGTTNTGELFF.

This sequence joins TRBV6-1 and TRBJ2-5; maybe TRBD2 (5 bases). The CDR3 is made up of 13 amino acids. Between the trimmed V and J ends, which lost 3 bases and 5 bases, there was a span of 10 bases. The germline V gene has CDR1 MNHNS and CDR2 SASEGT. For the CDR3, the DNA is TGTGCCAGCAGTGACGAGGGTAGGGAGACCCAGTACTTC. Amino acid sequence: CASSDEGRETQYF.

To note about this clone: Within the sample, other DNA sequences also encode this same CDR3. This sequence joins TRBV27 and TRBJ1-2, with 9 bases matching TRBD1. The CDR3 sequence is 13 residues long. Germline-derived CDR1 and CDR2 are MNHEY and SMNVEV (reference sequence). J was trimmed by 5 bases and V by 5 bases; bases with no gene match: 3. CDR3 sequence reads: CASSLGTGYGYTF. For the CDR3, the DNA is TGTGCCAGCAGTCTCGGGACAGGGTATGGCTACACCTTC.

This clone was recorded only once. CDR3 in DNA: TGTGCCAGCAGTGAAGCGGCCGGGGGATCACCCCTCCACTTT. This gives the protein CASSEAAGGSPLHF. This sequence joins TRBV2 and TRBJ1-6; the D gene is possibly TRBD1 (5 bases). The CDR3 consists of 14 residues. Per germline, CDR1 SNHLY and CDR2 FYNNEI. The V and J ends lost 0 bases and 10 bases respectively, with 10 bases between them.

V usage is TRBV9 and J usage is TRBJ2-6; 7 bases are shared with TRBD1. CDR1 and CDR2 (germline): SGDLS, YYNGEE. Trimming at V came to 2 bases and at J to 2 bases, leaving 13 bases not matched to a gene. The CDR3 spans 19 residues. The CDR3 DNA follows: TGTGCCAGCAGCGTGGAACTAGGGGGCAGGGGGACTGGGGCCAACGTCCTGACTTTC. Amino acids: CASSVELGGRGTGANVLTF.

The J gene is TRBJ2-1, the V gene TRBV28; possible D gene TRBD1, 6 bases. From germline, CDR1 is MDHEN and CDR2 SYDVKM. Trimming stripped 11 bases from V and 7 bases from J, with 12 bases between. This CDR3 has 11 residues. Here the CDR3 reads CAGQQGNEQFF. Written as DNA, the CDR3 is TGTGCCGGACAACAGGGTAATGAGCAGTTCTTC.

J is TRBJ2-7 and V is TRBV6-5; D is perhaps TRBD2 (5 bases). Germline V gives CDR1 MNHEY, CDR2 SVGAGI. The CDR3 covers 11 residues. The ends were cut back, 5 bases at V and 6 bases at J, with 8 bases in the middle. The CDR3 DNA is TGTGCCAGCAGTCCGAGGGCCGAGCAGTACTTC. This codes for CASSPRAEQYF.

The chain links TRBV29-1 to TRBJ2-3, with 12 bases fitting TRBD1. Germline V CDR1 and CDR2: SQVTM, ANQGSEA. The CDR3 is made up of 17 amino acids. The junction had 7 bases not matched to a gene; V was cut back by 3 bases and J by 0 bases. CDR3 sequence: CSVDSVGQGASTDTQYF. The CDR3, as DNA: TGCAGCGTTGACTCGGTGGGACAGGGGGCGAGCACAGATACGCAGTATTTT.

This chain connects TRBV29-1 to TRBJ2-5, with TRBD1 matching 11 bases. CDR1 and CDR2 (germline): SQVTM, ANQGSEA. The CDR3 consists of 18 residues. J was trimmed by 5 bases and V by 6 bases; bases with no gene match: 20. The CDR3, as DNA: TGCAGCGTACGGACAGGGGGCGTATTAGCGGGAGACTGGGAGACCCAGTACTTC. Translating gives CSVRTGGVLAGDWETQYF.

V and J are TRBV4-1 and TRBJ2-7, with D perhaps matching TRBD2 (6 bases). The germline CDR1 and CDR2 sequences are MGHRA and YSYEKL. Trimming stripped 3 bases from V and 3 bases from J, with 15 bases between. CDR3 size: 15 residues. The CDR3 region is CASSHQEGMNYEQYF. The CDR3 DNA is TGCGCCAGCAGCCACCAGGAGGGGATGAACTACGAGCAGTACTTC.